Below are 15 T cell receptor beta chains sequenced from a single sample in a study of cytomegalovirus exposure and HLA in healthy donors. The primer mix had 60 Vbeta and 13 Jbeta primers. The repertoire was sequenced with immunoSEQ multiplex PCR; TCRdb's copy has only in-frame clones and lacks some. The data show around 200,000 clones, roughly 80% seen once. Material: PBMCs. These TCRs come from a man aged 50 or older in good health and CMV-seronegative.

In its sample, this clone was seen a few times. This sequence joins TRBV28 and TRBJ2-5; TRBD1 agrees at 9 bases. CDR3 length equals 16 residues. V shed 7 bases and J 2 bases; nucleotides not matched to a gene: 11. Germline values: CDR1 MDHEN, CDR2 SYDVKM. CDR3 nucleotides: TGTGCCAGCACCAACGTGCCGGGACAGGGACAAGAGACCCAGTACTTC. Its protein is CASTNVPGQGQETQYF.

V usage is TRBV6-5 and J usage is TRBJ2-1; 11 nucleotides line up with TRBD2. In germline, CDR1 is MNHEY, CDR2 SVGAGI. The CDR3 runs 14 residues. V was pared by 6 bases and J by 13 bases, with 11 bases of the junction left unmatched. The CDR3 loop is CASSRATSGSRQFF. CDR3 bases: TGTGCCAGCAGCCGCGCTACTAGCGGGAGTCGCCAGTTCTTC.

The J gene is TRBJ1-6, the V gene TRBV30; unclear D gene. The CDR3 is made up of 13 amino acids. Germline assignment: CDR1 GTSNPN and CDR2 SVGIG (reference sequence). V shed 2 bases and J shed 7 bases, with 9 bases lying between them. CDR3 DNA sequence: TGTGCCTGGAGTCCAGAACTAAATTCACCCCTCCACTTT. It specifies CAWSPELNSPLHF. Variable domain in full (rest from reference TRBV30 and TRBJ1-6): SQTIHQWPATLVQPVGSPLSLECTVEGTSNPNLYWYRQAAGRGLQLLFYSVGIGQISSEVPQNLSASRPQDRQFILSSKKLLLSDSGFYLCAWSPELNSPLHFGNGTRLTVT.

The chain combines TRBV28 with TRBJ1-4; TRBD1 matches at 7 bases. Germline trimming cut 7 bases from V and 0 bases from J; bases unmatched to any gene: 14. Germline V CDR1 and CDR2: MDHEN, SYDVKM. There are 18 residues in the CDR3. CDR3 in amino acids: CASTVRRGQGATNEKLFF. CDR3 in DNA: TGTGCCAGCACGGTCCGAAGGGGTCAGGGGGCAACTAATGAAAAACTGTTTTTT.

V usage is TRBV27 and J usage is TRBJ2-7; 8 nucleotides align to TRBD2. Germline lookup yields CDR1 MNHEY and CDR2 SMNVEV (reference sequence). V shed 3 bases and J 1 base; nucleotides not matched to a gene: 2. There are 14 residues in the CDR3. In DNA form, the CDR3 reads TGTGCCAGCAGTTTCGCTAGCGGGTCCTACGAGCAGTACTTC. Its protein is CASSFASGSYEQYF.

This clone was counted only a few times. The rearrangement links TRBV28 to TRBJ2-7, with TRBD2 matching 9 bases. There are 16 residues in the CDR3. CDR1 is MDHEN, CDR2 SYDVKM, per germline. The V segment lost 3 bases and the J segment 0 bases; nucleotides outside the gene matches: 6. Here the CDR3 DNA reads TGTGCCAGCAGTTTTTCTCCTAGCGGGGCCTCCTACGAGCAGTACTTC. Amino acid sequence: CASSFSPSGASYEQYF.

The gene calls are TRBV29-1 and TRBJ2-5, with D perhaps matching TRBD2 (5 bases). Trimming removed 2 bases at V and 5 bases at J, with 12 bases between. This CDR3 has 13 amino acids. CDR1 and CDR2 (germline): SQVTM, ANQGSEA. CDR3 residues: CSVESRGWETQYF. As DNA, the CDR3 is TGCAGCGTTGAAAGCCGGGGTTGGGAGACCCAGTACTTC.

The genes are TRBV11-2 and TRBJ2-5, with 8 bases identical to TRBD1. The CDR3 is 13 residues long. Germline V gene lookup returns CDR1 SGHAT and CDR2 FQNNGV. Germline trimming cut 6 bases from V and 5 bases from J; bases unmatched to any gene: 5. Here the CDR3 DNA reads TGTGCCAGCAGACGGACAGGGATGGAGACCCAGTACTTC. This translates into CASRRTGMETQYF.

The chain has TRBV19 and TRBJ2-2; 13 bases map to TRBD2. Germline loops: CDR1 LNHDA, CDR2 SQIVND (reference sequence). The CDR3 is made up of 16 amino acids. The V gene end was trimmed by 5 bases and the J gene end by 7 bases; junction bases not matched to a gene: 7. This chain's CDR3 is CASSPGLAGDHGELFF. Here the CDR3 DNA reads TGTGCCAGTAGTCCCGGACTAGCGGGAGACCACGGGGAGCTGTTTTTT.

The chain combines TRBV7-9 with TRBJ1-2, with 7 bases fitting TRBD1. There are 14 residues in the CDR3. Trimming at V came to 1 base and at J to 4 bases, leaving 3 bases not matched to a gene. Germline-derived CDR1 and CDR2 are SEHNR and FQNEAQ (reference sequence). The CDR3 loop reads CASSLVGQSYGYTF. As DNA, the CDR3 is TGTGCCAGCAGCTTAGTGGGACAGTCCTATGGCTACACCTTC.

J is TRBJ1-5 and V is TRBV19, with 9 bases identical to TRBD1. There are 20 residues in the CDR3. Looked up from germline, CDR1 is LNHDA and CDR2 is SQIVND (reference sequence). V lost 1 base to trimming and J lost 0 bases; unmatched junction nucleotides: 13. The CDR3 reads CASSIAGTGSLSSSNQPQHF. Written as DNA, the CDR3 is TGTGCCAGTAGTATAGCCGGGACAGGGTCTCTTTCATCTAGCAATCAGCCCCAGCATTTT.

This chain uses TRBV27 with TRBJ1-1, with no clear D. V was clipped by 6 bases and J by 1 base, with 21 bases between them. The CDR3 has 17 amino acids. The germline V gene encodes CDR1 MNHEY and CDR2 SMNVEV (reference sequence). In nucleotides, the CDR3 is TGTGCCAGCAGATCCTTCCTGGGTAGGACTTCGAACACTGAAGCTTTCTTT. It codes for CASRSFLGRTSNTEAFF.

The V and J genes are TRBV28 and TRBJ2-3; TRBD2 matches 14 bases. Trimming removed 5 bases from V and 2 bases from J; junction bases left unmatched: 6. The germline V gene encodes CDR1 MDHEN and CDR2 SYDVKM. The CDR3 has 17 amino acids. CDR3 nucleotides: TGTGCCAGCAGTCCTGGACTAGCGGGAGGAAACACAGATACGCAGTATTTT. Its protein product is CASSPGLAGGNTDTQYF.

The V and J genes are TRBV7-6 and TRBJ1-1; D is perhaps TRBD1 (5 bases). Germline CDR1 reads SGHVS; CDR2 reads FNYEAQ. V was trimmed by 5 bases and J by 5 bases, leaving 21 bases between them. The length of the CDR3 is 16 residues. The CDR3 here is CASSLHVRVLYTEAFF. The CDR3 bases are TGTGCCAGCAGCCTACATGTCAGGGTCTTATATACTGAAGCTTTCTTT.

The chain combines TRBV5-1 with TRBJ2-2, with D perhaps matching TRBD1 (5 bases). The CDR3 covers 15 residues. The ends were cut back, 1 base at V and 2 bases at J, with 9 bases in the middle. CDR1 and CDR2 (germline): SGHRS, YFSETQ. The CDR3 nucleotides read TGCGCCAGCAGCTTGACAGGAGTCAACACCGGGGAGCTGTTTTTT. Its protein product is CASSLTGVNTGELFF.